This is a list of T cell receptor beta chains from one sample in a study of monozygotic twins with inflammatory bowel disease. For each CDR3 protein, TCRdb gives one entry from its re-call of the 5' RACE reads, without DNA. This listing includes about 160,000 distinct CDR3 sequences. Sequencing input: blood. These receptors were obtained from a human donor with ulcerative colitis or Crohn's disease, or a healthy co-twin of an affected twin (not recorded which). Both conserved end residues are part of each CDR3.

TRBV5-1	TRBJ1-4	CASSPRQGAEREKLFF
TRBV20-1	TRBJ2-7	CSASTSASYEQYF
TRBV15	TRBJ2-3	CATSREFRGLDTQYF
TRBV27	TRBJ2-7	CASTIRVGSYEQYF
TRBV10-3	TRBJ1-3	CAIRDGDGRNTIYF
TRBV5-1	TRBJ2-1	CASSLNRYNEQFF
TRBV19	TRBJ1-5	CASSIGTDVQPQHF
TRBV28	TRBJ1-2	CASSLYAATRTGYTF
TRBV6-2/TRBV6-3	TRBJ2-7	CAAVSSRREQYF
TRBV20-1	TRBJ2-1	CSASIHTYNEQFF
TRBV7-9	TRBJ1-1	CASSLETGSRNVEAFF
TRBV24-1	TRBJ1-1	CATSDGGSVGNTEAFF
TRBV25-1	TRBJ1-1	CASRDTRAAFF
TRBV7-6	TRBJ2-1	CASSLPSWDTNNEQFF
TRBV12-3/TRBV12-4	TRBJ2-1	CASSFDAGRYYNEQFF
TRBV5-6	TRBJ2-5	CASSSGSYAGTQYF
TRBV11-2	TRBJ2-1	CASSLAGAHNEQFF
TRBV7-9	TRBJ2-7	CASSLADLSSYEQYF
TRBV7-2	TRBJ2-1	CASSPRLTSTNQFF
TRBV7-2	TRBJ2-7	CASSLSGRASYEQYF
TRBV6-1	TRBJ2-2	CASSEIRPTLGELFF
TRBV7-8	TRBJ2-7	CASCTLVYEQYF
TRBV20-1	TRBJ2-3	CSARGGASDTQYF
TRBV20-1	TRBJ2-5	CAMAGDRETQYF
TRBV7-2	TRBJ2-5	CASSSTGTSGQETQYF
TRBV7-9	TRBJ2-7	CASTPVETRTTYEQYF
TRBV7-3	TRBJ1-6	CASSLTPSNSPLHF
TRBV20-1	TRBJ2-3	CSASPQLPRTDTQYF
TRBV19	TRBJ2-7	CASSPKGANQYF
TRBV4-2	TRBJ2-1	CASSQEPAGSSYNEQFF
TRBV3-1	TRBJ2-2	CASSQDWDTNTGELFF
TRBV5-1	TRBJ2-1	CASSIGTSGYGEQFF
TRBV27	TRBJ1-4	CASSLSPLSRGATNEKRFF
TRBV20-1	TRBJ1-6	CSAREGRYNSPLHF
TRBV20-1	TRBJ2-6	CSARDRRRASGANVLTF
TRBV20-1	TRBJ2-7	CSAREGQGAYEQYF
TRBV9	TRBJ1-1	CASSALPDRGTEAFF
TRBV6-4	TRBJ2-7	CARPRGSYEQYF
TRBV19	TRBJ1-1	CASSKLTRGWTEAFF
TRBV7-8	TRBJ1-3	CASSLGGGRILRGNTIYF
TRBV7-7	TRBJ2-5	CASSWTGTGGETQYF
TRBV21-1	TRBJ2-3	CATSSVQDTQYF
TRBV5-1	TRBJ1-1	CASSARGGMNTEAFF
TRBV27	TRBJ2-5	CASSLEGDGIETQYF
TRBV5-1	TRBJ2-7	CASSFQLSRGTYEQYF
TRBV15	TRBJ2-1	CATSRDPSGGADEQFF
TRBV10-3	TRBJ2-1	CAIRRDLGDNEQFF
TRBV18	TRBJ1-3	CASSPDRAGNTIYF
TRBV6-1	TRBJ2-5	CASTRGGVPWETQYF
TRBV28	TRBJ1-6	CASSWGDSPLHF